This paragraph covers one TCR beta chain sequence. Antigen unknown. This sample is part of a study of shared clonotypes between healthy human individuals. Study conclusions and caveats: Among donors, clonotype sharing was expected to be affected by sequencing depth. A few donors held approximately 5% of naive CD4 clonotypes in common. Naive subsets generally exceeded memory subsets in estimated richness.

Method: immunoSEQ multiplex PCR; TCRdb's copy keeps in-frame clones and lacks some. The table records over 1.4 million clones, roughly 96% of them present only once. The germline V gene encodes CDR1 MRHNA and CDR2 SNTAGT. The CDR3 consists of 15 residues. Trimming left V 6 bases short and J 7 bases short, with 22 bases between. This clonotype was obtained from a man aged 25 to 45 in good health. The rearrangement joins TRBV6-4 to TRBJ2-7; perhaps D is TRBD1 or TRBD2 (5 bases each). Sequenced sample: naive CD4+ T cells sorted from blood. Specified subset: CD45RA+ positively selected. The CDR3 region has the DNA TGTGCCAGCAGCGGGCAGGGACCTACGCTACGAGAGCAGTACTTC. Translation gives CASSGQGPTLREQYF.